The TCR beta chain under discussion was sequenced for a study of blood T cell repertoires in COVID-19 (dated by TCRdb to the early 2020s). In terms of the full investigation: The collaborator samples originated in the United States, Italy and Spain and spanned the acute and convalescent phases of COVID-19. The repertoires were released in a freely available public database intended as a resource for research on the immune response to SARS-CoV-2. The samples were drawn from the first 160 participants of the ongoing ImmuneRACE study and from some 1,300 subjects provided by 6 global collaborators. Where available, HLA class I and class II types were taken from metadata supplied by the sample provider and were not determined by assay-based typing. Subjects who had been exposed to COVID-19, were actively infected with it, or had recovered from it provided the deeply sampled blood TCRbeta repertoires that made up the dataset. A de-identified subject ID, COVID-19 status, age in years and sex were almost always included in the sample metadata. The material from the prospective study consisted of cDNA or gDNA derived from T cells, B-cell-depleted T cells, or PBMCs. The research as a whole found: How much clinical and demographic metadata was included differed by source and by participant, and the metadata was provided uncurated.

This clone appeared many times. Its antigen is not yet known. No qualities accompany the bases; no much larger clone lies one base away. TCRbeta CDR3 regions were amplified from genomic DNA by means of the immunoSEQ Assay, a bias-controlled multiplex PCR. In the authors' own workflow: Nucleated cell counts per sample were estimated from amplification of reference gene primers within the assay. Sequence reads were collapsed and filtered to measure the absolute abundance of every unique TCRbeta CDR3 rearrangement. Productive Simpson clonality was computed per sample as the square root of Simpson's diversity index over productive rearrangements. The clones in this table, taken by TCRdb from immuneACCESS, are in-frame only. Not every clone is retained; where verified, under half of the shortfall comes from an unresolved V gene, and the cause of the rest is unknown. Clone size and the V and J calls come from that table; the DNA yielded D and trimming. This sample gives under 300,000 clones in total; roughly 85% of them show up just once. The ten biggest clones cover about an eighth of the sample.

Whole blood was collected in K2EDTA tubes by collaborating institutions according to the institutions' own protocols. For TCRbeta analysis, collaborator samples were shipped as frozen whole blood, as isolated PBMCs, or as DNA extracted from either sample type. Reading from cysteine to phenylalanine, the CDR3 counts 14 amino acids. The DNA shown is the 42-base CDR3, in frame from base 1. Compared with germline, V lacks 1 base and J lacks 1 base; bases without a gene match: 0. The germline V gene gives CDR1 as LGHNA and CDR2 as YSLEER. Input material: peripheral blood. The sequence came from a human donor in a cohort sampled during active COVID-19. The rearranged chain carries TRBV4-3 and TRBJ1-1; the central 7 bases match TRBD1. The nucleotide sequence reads TGCGCCAGCAGCCAAGGGGACAGGAACACTGAAGCTTTCTTT. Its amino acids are CASSQGDRNTEAFF.